These 2 T cell receptor beta chains were sequenced from one sample in a study of CD8+ T cells in alopecia areata. Treatment specified: oral pan-JAK inhibitor, 5-10 mg twice daily. Investigators isolated RNA and reverse transcribed it into cDNA to act as the sequencing template. Clones were read by immunoSEQ multiplex PCR, and TCRdb kept only the in-frame ones, dropping some. Seen here are 150,000 to 200,000 clones, around 49% observed once, and the top ten hold roughly a tenth. The material was CD8+ T cells sorted from blood, obtained around week 52, from a patient treated with tofacitinib. Receptors were obtained from a human donor with alopecia areata.

The rearrangement uses TRBV7-8 and TRBJ2-1, with a tentative D call TRBD2 (5 bases). The CDR3 loop spans 16 amino acids. Between the trimmed V and J ends, which lost 1 base and 2 bases, there was a span of 12 bases. Germline V gives CDR1 SGHVS, CDR2 FQNEAQ. CDR3 loop: CASSLVGRTAYNEQFF. The CDR3 coding sequence is TGTGCCAGCAGCTTAGTGGGCAGGACTGCCTACAATGAGCAGTTCTTC.

This chain links TRBV30 with TRBJ2-2; no clear D. Between the trimmed V and J ends, which lost 8 bases and 5 bases, there was a span of 12 bases. Germline CDR1 GTSNPN, CDR2 SVGIG (reference sequence). CDR3 size: 12 residues. CDR3 coding DNA: TGTGCCCTCTGGCTGGGAACCGGGGAGCTGTTTTTT. Its translation is CALWLGTGELFF. Variable domain in full (rest from reference TRBV30 and TRBJ2-2): SQTIHQWPATLVQPVGSPLSLECTVEGTSNPNLYWYRQAAGRGLQLLFYSVGIGQISSEVPQNLSASRPQDRQFILSSKKLLLSDSGFYLCALWLGTGELFFGEGSRLTVL.